These 7 T cell receptor beta chains share one sample of origin, sequenced in a study of blood T cell repertoires in COVID-19. Sequencing was performed with immunoSEQ multiplex PCR; in TCRdb, only in-frame clones are kept and a portion is missing. Counted here are 200,000 to 300,000 clones, 85% to 90% occurring once; the ten biggest clones make up roughly 5%. Sequences were obtained from peripheral blood. The receptors stem from a woman aged 55 to 70 with COVID-19, enrolled during active disease.

This sequence joins TRBV28 and TRBJ2-5; a possible D gene is TRBD2 (7 bases). V lost 6 bases to trimming and J lost 2 bases, with 16 bases between them. Germline CDR1 MDHEN, CDR2 SYDVKM. This CDR3 is built from 15 residues. CDR3 residues: CASRGGDTSQETQYF. The CDR3 DNA follows: TGTGCCAGCAGAGGGGGGGACACCTCACAAGAGACCCAGTACTTC.

The chain combines TRBV7-3 with TRBJ2-7; 10 bases are shared with TRBD2. This CDR3 is 15 amino acids long. Germline CDR1 reads SGHTA; CDR2 reads FQGTGA. V shed 1 base, J shed 4 bases, and the junction held 4 bases outside the gene matches. The DNA of the CDR3 is TGTGCCAGCAGCTTAAAACTAGCGGGATTATACGAGCAGTACTTC. Its translation is CASSLKLAGLYEQYF.

The chain links TRBV2 to TRBJ1-1, with 8 bases that match TRBD1. Germline V gene data show CDR1 as SNHLY and CDR2 as FYNNEI. V shed 6 bases and J 4 bases; nucleotides not matched to a gene: 7. The CDR3 runs to 14 residues. CDR3 in DNA: TGTGCCAGCAGGCGGACAGGGCGAGGCACTGAAGCTTTCTTT. Translation gives CASRRTGRGTEAFF.

The chain combines TRBV6-1 with TRBJ2-5; a possible D gene is TRBD1 (7 bases). The CDR3 contains 15 residues. Germline loops: CDR1 MNHNS, CDR2 SASEGT. Deletions cut 2 bases from V and 4 bases from J, with 14 bases between. The CDR3 sequence is CASSEQGGAVETQYF. The CDR3 DNA is TGTGCCAGCAGTGAACAGGGGGGCGCGGTAGAGACCCAGTACTTC.

This sequence joins TRBV5-1 and TRBJ2-7; 13 positions match TRBD2. V lost 2 bases, J lost 5 bases, and 13 bases stayed unmatched. Looked up from germline, CDR1 is SGHRS and CDR2 is YFSETQ. There are 18 residues in the CDR3. CDR3 sequence (DNA): TGCGCCAGCAGCTTATCCCCTCGACTAGCGGGAGGCAGCGACGAGCAGTACTTC. As protein: CASSLSPRLAGGSDEQYF.

The chain uses TRBV30 and TRBJ2-7, with 9 bases aligning to TRBD2. Germline V gene sequence: CDR1 GTSNPN, CDR2 SVGIG (reference sequence). The V gene end was trimmed by 0 bases and the J gene end by 5 bases; junction bases not matched to a gene: 8. The CDR3 sequence is 15 residues long. CDR3 bases: TGTGCCTGGAGTGTAGGGCTAGCGGGAACCCACGAGCAGTACTTC. Translating gives CAWSVGLAGTHEQYF.

This chain joins TRBV2 and TRBJ1-5; D perhaps matches TRBD1 (6 bases). Germline loops: CDR1 SNHLY, CDR2 FYNNEI. CDR3 length: 14 residues. With 5 bases removed from V and 3 bases from J, the gap between germline ends came to 11 bases. The CDR3 DNA follows: TGTGCCAGCAGTCCAGGGGTCCCCAATCAGCCCCAGCATTTT. This gives the protein CASSPGVPNQPQHF.